The clone carrying this T cell receptor beta chain was seen more than once but under ten times. This sample stems from a study of cytomegalovirus exposure and HLA in healthy donors. The CDR3 sequence is 17 residues long. CDR1 and CDR2 from the germline V gene are MNHNS and SASEGT. V lost 2 bases, J lost 4 bases, and 8 bases stayed unmatched. PCR employed 60 Vbeta and 13 Jbeta primers. Profiling relied on immunoSEQ multiplex PCR, and the TCRdb table lists in-frame clones only, not all of them. The sample holds around 100,000 clones; 50% to 70% are singletons and the top ten take approximately 4.3%. The rearrangement links TRBV6-1 to TRBJ2-1; 10 nucleotides match TRBD1. The sequence came from a human donor in good health. The specimen was PBMCs. This CDR3 reads CASSEMTGGGLYNEQFF. The DNA for the CDR3 is TGTGCCAGCAGTGAAATGACAGGGGGCGGCCTATACAATGAGCAGTTCTTC.